This entry lists 27 T cell receptor beta chains sequenced from one sample in a study of T cell responses to AZD1222 COVID-19 vaccine. The table came from immunoSEQ multiplex PCR; TCRdb's copy has only in-frame clones and leaves some out. The table lists approximately 94,000 clones, around nine tenths of them singletons. Sample: peripheral blood, taken on day 0 of AZD1222 vaccination. These receptor sequences come from an adult in good health.

The chain has TRBV4-1 and TRBJ2-1, with TRBD2 matching 10 bases. With V trimmed by 5 bases and J by 1 base, 5 bases remained unmatched. The germline V gene has CDR1 MGHRA and CDR2 YSYEKL. The CDR3 is 16 amino acids. The CDR3 loop is CASSFTSGVSYNEQFF. The CDR3 DNA sequence: TGCGCCAGCAGCTTTACTAGCGGGGTTTCCTACAATGAGCAGTTCTTC.

The chain uses TRBV5-1 and TRBJ2-2, with D perhaps assigned TRBD1 or TRBD2 (5 bases each). Germline values: CDR1 SGHRS, CDR2 YFSETQ. The CDR3 sequence is 15 residues long. Trimming cost V 2 bases and J 6 bases, with 14 bases left between them. The CDR3, as DNA: TGCGCCAGCAGCTTCCGGGACGCCACACCCGGGGAGCTGTTTTTT. Translated: CASSFRDATPGELFF.

The chain joins TRBV5-6 to TRBJ2-3; 7 bases are a match to TRBD1. The CDR3 has 15 residues. Germline assignment: CDR1 SGHDT and CDR2 YYEEEE. The V segment lost 2 bases and the J segment 3 bases; nucleotides outside the gene matches: 6. The CDR3 DNA follows: TGTGCCAGCAGCTTACCGGGACAGCTTACAGATACGCAGTATTTT. This translates into CASSLPGQLTDTQYF.

The genes are TRBV5-1 and TRBJ1-4; TRBD1 is a possible D gene (6 bases). V lost 4 bases and J lost 7, with 14 bases in between. The CDR3 covers 14 residues. From germline, CDR1 is SGHRS and CDR2 YFSETQ. For the CDR3, the DNA is TGCGCCAGCAGCCCGGGCAGGGGAGGTGAAAAACTGTTTTTT. Translated, it gives CASSPGRGGEKLFF.

The chain is built from TRBV10-3 and TRBJ2-3; 7 bases are a match to TRBD2. The CDR3 is 13 amino acids. With V trimmed by 1 base and J by 5 bases, 0 bases remained unmatched. The germline V gene encodes CDR1 ENHRY and CDR2 SYGVKD. The CDR3 coding sequence is TGTGCCATCAGTGAGTGGGGGGGAGATACGCAGTATTTT. Protein product: CAISEWGGDTQYF.

The V gene is TRBV12-3 or TRBV12-4, the J gene TRBJ1-5; D not certain. Trimming stripped 4 bases from V and 2 bases from J, with 3 bases between. The CDR3 has 12 amino acids. The CDR3 region has the DNA TGTGCCAGCAGTTACGGCAATCAGCCCCAGCATTTT. It encodes CASSYGNQPQHF.

CDR3 DNA: TGTGCCAGCGGGGCTGGACTTCGAAACACCATATATTTT. It encodes CASGAGLRNTIYF. The chain recombines TRBV19 with TRBJ1-3; TRBD1 might be the D (5 bases). The CDR3 spans 13 residues. Trimming pared 9 bases from V and 5 bases from J, leaving 14 bases between. The germline V gene has CDR1 LNHDA and CDR2 SQIVND (reference sequence).

V is TRBV5-3 and J is TRBJ2-1; D gene unclear. TRBV5-3 is treated as an ORF (open reading frame) with a function not yet certain. V was shortened by 4 bases and J by 8 bases, with 13 bases between the two germline ends. The CDR3 sequence is 13 residues long. The CDR3 nucleotides are TGTGCCAGAAGCGATGTACAGAGACATGAGCAGTTCTTC. This codes for CARSDVQRHEQFF.

The chain employs TRBV5-5 and TRBJ1-2, with TRBD1 identical over 7 bases. Germline trimming cut 7 bases from V and 4 bases from J; bases unmatched to any gene: 10. CDR3 length: 14 residues. Germline V gene data show CDR1 as SGHKS and CDR2 as YYEKEE (reference sequence). CDR3 bases: TGTGCCAGCGGGTTGACAGGGAGCGTCTATGGCTACACCTTC. It translates to CASGLTGSVYGYTF.

The chain carries TRBV6-5 and TRBJ2-7; 7 bases fit TRBD1. CDR1 and CDR2 from the germline V gene are MNHEY and SVGAGI. V lost 0 bases to trimming and J lost 2 bases; unmatched junction nucleotides: 7. The CDR3 extends over 16 amino acids. The CDR3 nucleotides are TGTGCCAGCAGTTACTCGTCTCCGGGACAGCCCTACGAGCAGTACTTC. Encoded protein: CASSYSSPGQPYEQYF.

The V gene is TRBV20-1, the J gene TRBJ1-6; weak D call: TRBD1 (5 bases). CDR3 size: 12 residues. Trimming left V 3 bases short and J 8 bases short, with 8 bases between. Per germline, CDR1 DFQATT and CDR2 SNEGSKA (reference sequence). CDR3 bases: TGCAGTGCTAGTGGGGGGGATTCACCCCTCCACTTT. It is translated as CSASGGDSPLHF.

V is TRBV3-1 (or the pseudogene TRBV3-2) and J is TRBJ1-2; 9 bases are a match to TRBD1. Germline lookup yields CDR1 LGHDT and CDR2 YNNKEL (reference sequence). This CDR3 is built from 14 residues. After removal of 5 bases from V and 6 bases from J, the junction contained 7 bases not matched to a gene. Here the CDR3 reads CASSSGQGQDGYTF. In DNA, the CDR3 is TGTGCCAGCAGCTCCGGACAGGGGCAGGATGGCTACACCTTC.

This rearrangement joins TRBV9 to TRBJ2-1; D might be TRBD1 (6 bases). CDR3 length: 16 residues. Trimming removed 0 bases from V and 4 bases from J, with 14 bases in between. Germline CDR1 is SGDLS and CDR2 is YYNGEE. The chain's CDR3 is CASSVGLDSGYNEQFF. CDR3 DNA sequence: TGTGCCAGCAGCGTAGGTCTGGACAGTGGATACAATGAGCAGTTCTTC. The full variable domain, completed using reference TRBV9 and TRBJ2-1, is DSGVTQTPKHLITATGQRVTLRCSPRSGDLSVYWYQQSLDQGLQFLIQYYNGEERAKGNILERFSAQQFPDLHSELNLSSLELGDSALYFCASSVGLDSGYNEQFFGPGTRLTVL.

The chain carries TRBV19 and TRBJ1-2; 12 nucleotides agree with TRBD1. Looked up from germline, CDR1 is LNHDA and CDR2 is SQIVND (reference sequence). The CDR3 extends over 15 amino acids. The trim removed 3 bases at V and 4 bases at J, leaving 3 bases unmatched. The DNA for the CDR3 is TGTGCCAGTAGTATTCCGGGACAGGGGGCCTATGGCTACACCTTC. Its translation is CASSIPGQGAYGYTF.

The chain has TRBV2 and TRBJ1-5, with D possibly TRBD1 on 5 matching bases. This CDR3 has 16 residues. Per the germline V gene, CDR1 is SNHLY and CDR2 is FYNNEI. V lost 7 bases and J lost 5, with 21 bases in between. CDR3 amino acids: CASTGDQGRDHQPQHF. DNA of the CDR3: TGTGCCAGCACGGGGGACCAGGGCAGAGATCATCAGCCCCAGCATTTT.

The J gene is TRBJ1-1, the V gene TRBV11-3, with D hard to call. Germline CDR1 SGHNT, CDR2 YENEEA. V lost 0 bases, J lost 10 bases, and 12 bases lay in between. This CDR3 contains 13 residues. In DNA form, the CDR3 reads TGTGCCAGCAGCTTAGATCTACGAGGGTCAGCTTTCTTT. This sequence encodes CASSLDLRGSAFF. Combining the CDR3 with reference TRBV11-3 and TRBJ1-1 gives the whole variable domain EAGVVQSPRYKIIEKKQPVAFWCNPISGHNTLYWYLQNLGQGPELLIRYENEEAVDDSQLPKDRFSAERLKGVDSTLKIQPAELGDSAVYLCASSLDLRGSAFFGQGTRLTVV.

V usage is TRBV18 and J usage is TRBJ1-4; no reliable D call. Deletions cut 3 bases from V and 8 bases from J, with 7 bases between. Per germline, CDR1 KGHSH and CDR2 LQKENI. The CDR3 spans 12 residues. CDR3 protein: CASSPSGEKLFF. The CDR3 nucleotides are TGTGCCAGCTCACCTTCGGGGGAAAAACTGTTTTTT.

The chain combines TRBV6-2 or TRBV6-3 with TRBJ1-1; 10 bases match TRBD1. Germline lookup yields CDR1 MNHEY and CDR2 SVGEGT. The CDR3 contains 19 residues. The V gene end was trimmed by 6 bases and the J gene end by 0 bases; junction bases not matched to a gene: 16. The CDR3 nucleotides read TGTGCCAGCAGCCGACAGGGGGCGTTCGCTGGTTCACTGAACACTGAAGCTTTCTTT. Amino acid sequence: CASSRQGAFAGSLNTEAFF.

This clone was observed many times. V is TRBV6-5 and J is TRBJ1-3, with D possibly matching TRBD1 (5 bases). V dropped 2 bases and J dropped 0 bases, with 11 bases sitting between them. The germline V gene has CDR1 MNHEY and CDR2 SVGAGI. This CDR3 has 16 amino acids. CDR3 in DNA: TGTGCCAGCAGTTACGAGTTAGGGGTCTCTGGAAACACCATATATTTT. It is translated as CASSYELGVSGNTIYF.

The gene calls are TRBV7-2 and TRBJ2-1; D unclear. The CDR3 totals 13 residues. V was shortened by 2 bases and J by 8 bases, with 10 bases between the two germline ends. Germline loops: CDR1 SGHTA, CDR2 FQGNSA. The CDR3 nucleotides are TGTGCCAGCAGCTTAATCCCGGCCTATGAGCAGTTCTTC. Protein product: CASSLIPAYEQFF. The full variable domain, its missing parts supplied by reference TRBV7-2 and TRBJ2-1, is GAGVSQSPSNKVTEKGKDVELRCDPISGHTALYWYRQSLGQGLEFLIYFQGNSAPDKSGLPSDRFSAERTGGSVSTLTIQRTQQEDSAVYLCASSLIPAYEQFFGPGTRLTVL.

The V call is TRBV12-3 or TRBV12-4, the J call TRBJ1-2; D not resolved. Between the trimmed V and J ends, which lost 3 bases and 2 bases, there was a span of 7 bases. CDR3 size: 13 residues. CDR3 residues: CASSLNGNYGYTF. CDR3 coding DNA: TGTGCCAGCAGTTTGAACGGAAACTATGGCTACACCTTC.

This clone was recorded only once. CDR3 coding DNA: TGTGCCAGCAGCCGAGAGCGGGGGTACCACGAGCAGTACTTC. The encoded protein is CASSRERGYHEQYF. The V and J genes are TRBV16 and TRBJ2-7; 8 bases map to TRBD2. The germline gives CDR1 KGHSY, CDR2 FQNENV. The CDR3 has 14 amino acids. With 4 bases clipped from V and 5 bases from J, the junction kept 7 bases outside the gene matches.

The chain couples TRBV6-6 to TRBJ1-6; the match to TRBD1 covers 8 bases. Trimming cost V 6 bases and J 7 bases; bases outside gene matches: 5. The V gene's germline CDR1 is MNHNY and CDR2 SVGAGI (reference sequence). The CDR3 is 14 amino acids. The CDR3 DNA sequence: TGTGCCAGCAGAATGACAGGGGTCAATTCACCCCTCCACTTT. It specifies CASRMTGVNSPLHF.

This rearrangement joins TRBV7-9 to TRBJ1-2; D possibly corresponds to TRBD1 (6 bases). V was trimmed by 0 bases and J by 6 bases, leaving 17 bases between them. CDR3 length equals 16 residues. CDR1 and CDR2 from the germline V gene are SEHNR and FQNEAQ (reference sequence). The CDR3 bases are TGTGCCAGCAGCTTAGCAGGTCGAGGGGGGCCGCATGGCTACACCTTC. This gives the protein CASSLAGRGGPHGYTF. Variable domain in full (rest from reference TRBV7-9 and TRBJ1-2): DTGVSQNPRHKITKRGQNVTFRCDPISEHNRLYWYRQTLGQGPEFLTYFQNEAQLEKSRLLSDRFSAERPKGSFSTLEIQRTEQGDSAMYLCASSLAGRGGPHGYTFGSGTRLTVV.

The rearrangement uses TRBV9 and TRBJ1-5; 7 bases agree with TRBD1. Per germline, CDR1 SGDLS and CDR2 YYNGEE. The J segment lost 4 bases and the V segment lost 3 bases, leaving 7 bases of the junction unmatched. The CDR3 sequence is 15 residues long. The CDR3 DNA reads as TGTGCCAGCAGCGCCACCGGGACAGATAATCAGCCCCAGCATTTT. It codes for CASSATGTDNQPQHF.

This chain connects TRBV4-1 to TRBJ1-1; 8 bases agree with TRBD1. CDR1 is MGHRA and CDR2 is YSYEKL in the germline V gene. After removal of 3 bases from V and 5 bases from J, the junction contained 17 bases not matched to a gene. This CDR3 is built from 18 residues. The chain's CDR3 is CASSQGAFAGGDETEAFF. In nucleotides, the CDR3 is TGCGCCAGCAGCCAGGGGGCCTTTGCAGGGGGCGATGAAACTGAAGCTTTCTTT.

The CDR3 DNA reads as TGTGCCACCAGCAGATCGCCGGGACAGGGGGACTCTGGAAACACCATATATTTT. Protein: CATSRSPGQGDSGNTIYF. The V call is TRBV15, the J call TRBJ1-3; 11 bases line up with TRBD1. Germline CDR1 reads LNHNV; CDR2 reads YYDKDF (reference sequence). With 2 bases clipped from V and 0 bases from J, the junction kept 6 bases outside the gene matches. The CDR3 covers 18 residues. The whole variable domain, filled in from reference TRBV15 and TRBJ1-3, reads DAMVIQNPRYQVTQFGKPVTLSCSQTLNHNVMYWYQQKSSQAPKLLFHYYDKDFNNEADTPDNFQSRRPNTSFCFLDIRSPGLGDTAMYLCATSRSPGQGDSGNTIYFGEGSWLTVV.